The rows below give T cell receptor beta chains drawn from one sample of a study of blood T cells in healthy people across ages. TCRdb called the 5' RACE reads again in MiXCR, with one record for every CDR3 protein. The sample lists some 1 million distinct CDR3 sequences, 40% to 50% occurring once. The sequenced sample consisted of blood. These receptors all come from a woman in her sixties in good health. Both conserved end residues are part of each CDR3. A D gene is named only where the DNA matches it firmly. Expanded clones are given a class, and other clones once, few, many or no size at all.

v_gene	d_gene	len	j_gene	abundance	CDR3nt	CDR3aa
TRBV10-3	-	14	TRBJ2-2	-	TGTGCCATCGGGGACGGAGCGAACACCGGGGAGCTGTTTTTT	CAIGDGANTGELFF
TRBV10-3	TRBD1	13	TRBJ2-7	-	TGTGCCATCAAGCCGGGACAGGGCTCCGAGCAGTACTTC	CAIKPGQGSEQYF
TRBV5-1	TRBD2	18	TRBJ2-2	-	TGCGCCAGCAGCTTTGCCTTTAGCGGGAGATCCCAGGGCGGGGAGCTGTTTTTT	CASSFAFSGRSQGGELFF
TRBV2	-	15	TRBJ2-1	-	TGTGCCAGCAGGAACCAAGGTTTCAGGTACAATGAGCAGTTCTTC	CASRNQGFRYNEQFF
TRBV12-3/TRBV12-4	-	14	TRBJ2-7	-	TGTGCCAGCAGTCCGATCGTGGGGGCGTACGAGCAGTACTTC	CASSPIVGAYEQYF
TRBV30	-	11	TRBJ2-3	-	TGTGCCTGGAGTGTGCCCGATACGCAGTATTTT	CAWSVPDTQYF
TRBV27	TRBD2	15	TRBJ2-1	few	TGTGCCAGCAGTCTCGGGACTAGCGTTTACAATGAGCAGTTCTTC	CASSLGTSVYNEQFF
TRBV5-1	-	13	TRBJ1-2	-	TGCGCCAGCAGCCCCGGACACGCGGAGAGCTACACCTTC	CASSPGHAESYTF
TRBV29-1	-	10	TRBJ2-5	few	TGCAGCGTTGTCGGTAGGACCCAGTACTTC	CSVVGRTQYF
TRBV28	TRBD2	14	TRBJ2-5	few	TGTGCCAGCAGTTGGGGGAGGGGCCCAGAGACCCAGTACTTC	CASSWGRGPETQYF
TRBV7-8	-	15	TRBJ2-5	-	TGTGCCAGCAGCTTAGATTCGGGCTTGGGAGAGACCCAGTACTTC	CASSLDSGLGETQYF
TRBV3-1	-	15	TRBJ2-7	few	TGTGCCAGCAGCCAACAAAGCGGCGGGTCCTACGAGCAGTACTTC	CASSQQSGGSYEQYF